The 6 T cell receptor beta chains in this list originate from one sample, sequenced in a study of spatial heterogeneity in lung cancer. MiXCR was run by TCRdb on the 5' RACE reads, yielding one entry per CDR3 protein. There are about 85,000 distinct CDR3 sequences in the sample; 15% to 25% occur only once, and approximately 5.6% lies in the top ten. Time point meaning: sample taken at primary tumor resection. Without sorting, whole RNA was sequenced from tumor, nontumor lung or frozen PBMC. This sample comprised PBMCs, obtained at surgery. The receptors derive from a male donor with early-stage non-small cell lung cancer.

This clonotype was seen at least ten times. The chain recombines TRBV18 with TRBJ2-3; D gene ambiguous. Germline CDR1 reads KGHSH; CDR2 reads LQKENI. The V and J ends lost 2 bases and 4 bases respectively, with 4 bases between them. The CDR3 sequence is 12 residues long. CDR3 sequence reads: CASSPVADTQYF. CDR3 DNA sequence: TGTGCCAGCTCACCAGTGGCAGATACGCAGTATTTT.

In this sample, this clonotype turned up many times. The gene calls are TRBV28 and TRBJ2-6; D ambiguous. Germline assignment: CDR1 MDHEN and CDR2 SYDVKM. The CDR3 spans 14 residues. Trimming removed 5 bases at V and 0 bases at J, with 5 bases between. CDR3 in DNA: TGTGCCAGCAGTCAAGGCTCTGGGGCCAACGTCCTGACTTTC. Translating gives CASSQGSGANVLTF.

The CDR3 region is CASSLTSTGREQYF. The CDR3 DNA reads as TGCGCCAGCAGCTTGACCTCGACAGGGCGCGAGCAGTACTTC. The rearrangement uses TRBV5-1 and TRBJ2-7, with TRBD1 matching over 7 bases. The CDR3 has 14 residues. The V gene's germline CDR1 is SGHRS and CDR2 YFSETQ. V lost 1 base to trimming and J lost 6 bases; unmatched junction nucleotides: 7.

In this sample, this clonotype turned up many times. The rearrangement links TRBV21-1 to TRBJ1-2; the table's D call TRBD1 went unverified against the DNA. TRBV21-1 has pseudogene status. This CDR3 is 14 amino acids long. The DNA of the CDR3 is TGTGCCAGCAGCAAGACAGGGGAGGATCATGGCTACACCTTC. Protein product: CASSKTGEDHGYTF.

As concerns this clonotype: Just one base apart from a much larger clone, this may be a read error. The chain is built from TRBV7-3 and TRBJ1-2, with D maybe TRBD1 (6 bases). The CDR3 is 14 amino acids. CDR1 and CDR2 from the germline V gene are SGHTA and FQGTGA. V dropped 5 bases and J dropped 4 bases, with 14 bases sitting between them. As DNA, the CDR3 is TGTGCCAGCAGCCCCGGGACACAAGGCTATGGCTACACCTTC. It translates to CASSPGTQGYGYTF. The full variable domain, its missing parts supplied by reference TRBV7-3 and TRBJ1-2, is GAGVSQTPSNKVTEKGKYVELRCDPISGHTALYWYRQSLGQGPEFLIYFQGTGAADDSGLPNDRFFAVRPEGSVSTLKIQRTERGDSAVYLCASSPGTQGYGYTFGSGTRLTVV.

This clonotype was recorded at least ten times. The chain has TRBV3-1 and TRBJ2-2, with 8 bases that match TRBD1. The CDR3 spans 15 residues. Germline values: CDR1 LGHDT, CDR2 YNNKEL (reference sequence). The V gene end was trimmed by 6 bases and the J gene end by 3 bases; junction bases not matched to a gene: 6. This CDR3 reads CASSLGQAYTGELFF. CDR3 coding DNA: TGTGCCAGCAGTCTGGGACAGGCCTACACCGGGGAGCTGTTTTTT.